Listed below are T cell receptor beta chains from one sample, sequenced in a study of cytomegalovirus exposure and HLA in healthy donors. Data came from immunoSEQ multiplex PCR; TCRdb stores just in-frame clones and leaves some out. The sample contains 150,000 to 200,000 clones, 60% to 80% of which appear only once. Sequencing used PBMCs. The source is a man aged 50-60 years in good health and CMV-seropositive. The CDR3 runs from the conserved cysteine through the conserved F or W. A D gene is named only where the DNA matches it firmly. The size field is filled for only some rows; it gives once, few, many or a size class.

clone size | J gene | V gene | D gene | CDR3 DNA | CDR3 protein
NA | TRBJ2-7 | TRBV27 | TRBD1 | TGTGCCAGCAGTTCCGGGACAGGGTCCCCCTACGAGCAGTACTTC | CASSSGTGSPYEQYF
NA | TRBJ1-4 | TRBV11-2 | TRBD1 | TGTGCCAGCAGGGTTGACAGGGGGCACGAAAAACTGTTTTTT | CASRVDRGHEKLFF
NA | TRBJ2-7 | TRBV21-1 | NA | TGTGCCCCCAGCCGGGGGGCCTACGAGCAGTACTTC | CAPSRGAYEQYF
NA | TRBJ2-3 | TRBV2 | TRBD2 | TGTGCCAGCACCCCGCGGGGGGGCGGGGATACGCAGTATTTT | CASTPRGGGDTQYF
NA | TRBJ2-3 | TRBV28 | NA | TGTGCCAGCAGTTTACCCGGACGGAGGAGCACAGATACGCAGTATTTT | CASSLPGRRSTDTQYF
NA | TRBJ1-5 | TRBV7-8 | TRBD1 | TGTGCCAGCAGCACCGTAAAGGGGACAGGGTATCAGCCCCAGCATTTT | CASSTVKGTGYQPQHF
NA | TRBJ2-7 | TRBV6-5 | NA | TGTGCCAGTATCGGGGATCCGCAGGGGAAGCAGTACTTC | CASIGDPQGKQYF
NA | TRBJ2-7 | TRBV7-9 | TRBD1 | TGTGCCAGCAGCTTAGTTTTCTCCCTGGGGACAGACTCCTACGAGCAGTACTTC | CASSLVFSLGTDSYEQYF
NA | TRBJ2-5 | TRBV25-1 | TRBD1 | TGTGCCAGCAGTGACCCAGGACAGGGTTTAGAGACCCAGTACTTC | CASSDPGQGLETQYF
NA | TRBJ2-7 | TRBV29-1 | NA | TGCAGCGTCCTTACAGGGCAGCCCACCTACGAGCAGTACTTC | CSVLTGQPTYEQYF
NA | TRBJ2-3 | TRBV15 | TRBD1 | TGTGCCACCAGCAGCAGGACAGGGGAGGGCACAGATACGCAGTATTTT | CATSSRTGEGTDTQYF
once | TRBJ1-1 | TRBV6-5 | TRBD1 | TGTGCCAGCAGTTACCGGACAGGGGAAGCTTTCTTT | CASSYRTGEAFF
NA | TRBJ1-5 | TRBV7-9 | TRBD1 | TGTGCCAGCAGCAGTGACAGGGCCCCAAGCAATCAGCCCCAGCATTTT | CASSSDRAPSNQPQHF
NA | TRBJ2-7 | TRBV2 | TRBD1 | TGTGCCAGCAGGGACAGGGTCAACACATACGAGCAGTACTTC | CASRDRVNTYEQYF
NA | TRBJ1-2 | TRBV7-2 | NA | TGTGCCAGCAGCTTTGGTTCGGGGGGCCGGAATGGCTACACCTTC | CASSFGSGGRNGYTF
NA | TRBJ1-2 | TRBV27 | NA | TGTGCCACAACGAGGGGCGGGGATTATGGCTACACCTTC | CATTRGGDYGYTF
NA | TRBJ2-5 | TRBV5-1 | TRBD2 | TGCGCCAGCAGCCACGGTCGGGGGGAACAAGAGACCCAGTACTTC | CASSHGRGEQETQYF
NA | TRBJ2-3 | TRBV15 | TRBD2 | TGTGCCACCAGCAGACCTAGCGGGGGAGTCACAGATACGCAGTATTTT | CATSRPSGGVTDTQYF
NA | TRBJ1-1 | TRBV27 | NA | TGTGCCAGCAGATTCTCTAATCGGGGCACTGAAGCTTTCTTT | CASRFSNRGTEAFF
NA | TRBJ2-7 | TRBV4-3 | NA | TGCGCCAGCAGCCAAGATCGCGGCTACGAGCAGTACTTC | CASSQDRGYEQYF
NA | TRBJ2-1 | TRBV7-9 | TRBD2 | TGTGCCAGCAGCCCGTTAGCGGGAGGGGGGAACAATGAGCAGTTCTTC | CASSPLAGGGNNEQFF
NA | TRBJ2-7 | TRBV10-3 | TRBD2 | TGTGCCATCAGTGAGAATAGCGGGGGAGCACCCTACGAGCGGTACTTC | CAISENSGGAPYERYF
NA | TRBJ2-7 | TRBV9 | NA | TGTGCCAGCAGCGGCGGGACCGCAAACTCCTACGAGCAGTACTTC | CASSGGTANSYEQYF
NA | TRBJ1-1 | TRBV5-4 | NA | TGTGCCAGCAGCTTGAACGGGGTGTCGGCTGAAGCTTTCTTT | CASSLNGVSAEAFF
once | TRBJ2-1 | TRBV4-2 | TRBD2 | TGTGCCAGCAGCCAAGACCTAGCGGGGGGGCCCCTTGAGCAGTTCTTC | CASSQDLAGGPLEQFF
NA | TRBJ2-7 | TRBV7-2 | TRBD2 | TGTGCCAGCAGCCTCGACGGGGGGGGGATGTACGAGCAGTACTTC | CASSLDGGGMYEQYF
NA | TRBJ1-1 | TRBV29-1 | TRBD1 | TGCAGCGGGGGCGGACACAGGGGAGGCACTGAAGCTTTCTTT | CSGGGHRGGTEAFF
NA | TRBJ2-2 | TRBV29-1 | TRBD1 | TGCAGCGGACAGGGCCTTATCACCGGGGAGCTGTTTTTT | CSGQGLITGELFF
NA | TRBJ1-6 | TRBV11-2 | TRBD1 | TGTGCCAGCAGCTTAGGGACAGGAGATAATTCACCCCTCCACTTT | CASSLGTGDNSPLHF
NA | TRBJ1-2 | TRBV10-3 | NA | TGTGCCATCAGTGGGGGGGAAATTAACTATGGCTACACCTTC | CAISGGEINYGYTF
NA | TRBJ2-7 | TRBV7-9 | TRBD1 | TGTGCCAGCAGCTTAGAGGGACAGCCTGAGCAGTACTTC | CASSLEGQPEQYF
NA | TRBJ2-5 | TRBV12-5 | TRBD1 | TGTGCTAGTGGTCCACCCGGGACAGGGGTAGAGACCCAGTACTTC | CASGPPGTGVETQYF
NA | TRBJ2-7 | TRBV9 | NA | TGTGCCAGCCGGGGAACTACGGGGGAGCAGTACTTC | CASRGTTGEQYF
once | TRBJ1-2 | TRBV7-3 | NA | TGTGCCAGCAGCTTAGGGGGGGCAGCTAACTATGGCTACACCTTC | CASSLGGAANYGYTF
NA | TRBJ2-5 | TRBV14 | TRBD2 | TGTGCCAGCAGCCATTTACTAGCGGGGCGAGAGACCCAGTACTTC | CASSHLLAGRETQYF
NA | TRBJ2-5 | TRBV4-1 | NA | TGCGCCAGCAGCCAAGAAGGTGAGGGCTCTTACCAAGAGACCCAGTACTTC | CASSQEGEGSYQETQYF
NA | TRBJ2-1 | TRBV13 | NA | TGTGCCAGCAGCCAGCGCAATGAGCAGTTCTTC | CASSQRNEQFF
NA | TRBJ2-6 | TRBV5-5 | NA | TGTGCCAGCAGCCTACAGGCCTCTGGGGCCAACGTCCTGACTTTC | CASSLQASGANVLTF
NA | TRBJ1-3 | TRBV2 | NA | TGTGCCAGCAGTGGGCAGGGGCTGGCTGGAAACACCATATATTTT | CASSGQGLAGNTIYF